This record covers a single T cell receptor (beta chain). This record belongs to a study of blood T cell repertoires in COVID-19. Overall study: Sites in the United States, Italy and Spain provided acute and convalescent COVID-19 samples.

In the original analysis: Reference gene primer amplification in the assay estimated nucleated cell counts. Sequenced by immunoSEQ multiplex PCR; TCRdb stores in-frame clones only, minus some. V and J calls plus clone size are reproduced from that table; the DNA served to infer D and trimming. This table holds 200,000 or so clones, 83% found once. Cohorts were determined from participant-reported clinical history. V gave up 1 base and J gave up 6 bases; unmatched junction bases: 8. The CDR3 is 15 amino acids. Looked up from germline, CDR1 is KGHSH and CDR2 is LQKENI. The sequence derives from a woman aged 45-65 years who had been exposed to COVID-19. The chain recombines TRBV18 with TRBJ1-1; 7 positions match TRBD1. Sequencing was done on a sample of PBMCs or T cells enriched from blood (not recorded which). The CDR3 coding sequence is TGTGCCAGCTCACCACGAGAGGACAGGACGGCTGAAGCTTTCTTT. This encodes CASSPREDRTAEAFF.